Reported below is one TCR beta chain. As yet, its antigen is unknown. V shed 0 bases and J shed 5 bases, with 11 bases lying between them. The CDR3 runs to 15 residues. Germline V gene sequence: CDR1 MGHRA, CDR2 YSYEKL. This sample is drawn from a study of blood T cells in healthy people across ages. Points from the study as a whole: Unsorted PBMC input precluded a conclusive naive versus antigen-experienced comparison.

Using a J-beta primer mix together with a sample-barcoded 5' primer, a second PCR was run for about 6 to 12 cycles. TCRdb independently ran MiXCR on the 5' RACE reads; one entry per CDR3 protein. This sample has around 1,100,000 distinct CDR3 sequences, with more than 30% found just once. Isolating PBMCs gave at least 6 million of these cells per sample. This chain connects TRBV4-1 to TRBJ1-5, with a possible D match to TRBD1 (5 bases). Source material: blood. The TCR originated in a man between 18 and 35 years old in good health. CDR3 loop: CASSQDRQIDQPQHF. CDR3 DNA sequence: TGCGCCAGCAGCCAAGATCGACAGATAGATCAGCCCCAGCATTTT.